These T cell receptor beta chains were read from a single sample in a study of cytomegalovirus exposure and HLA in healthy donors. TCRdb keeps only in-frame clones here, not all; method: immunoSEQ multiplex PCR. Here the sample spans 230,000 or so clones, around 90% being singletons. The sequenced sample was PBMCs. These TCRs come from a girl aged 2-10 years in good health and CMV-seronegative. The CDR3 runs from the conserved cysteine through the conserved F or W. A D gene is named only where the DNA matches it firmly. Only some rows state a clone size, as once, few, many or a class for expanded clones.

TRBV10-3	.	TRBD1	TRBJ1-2	CAISEAPGQGAGYTF	TGTGCCATCAGTGAGGCCCCGGGACAGGGGGCTGGCTACACCTTC
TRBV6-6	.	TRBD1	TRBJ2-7	CASSAGTANSYEQYF	TGTGCCAGCAGTGCCGGGACAGCTAACTCCTACGAGCAGTACTTC
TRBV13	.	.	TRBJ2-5	CASSSGGSTFRETQYF	TGTGCCAGCAGCTCCGGAGGGAGCACCTTTAGGGAGACCCAGTACTTC
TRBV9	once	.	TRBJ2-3	CASSQSTDTQYF	TGTGCCAGCAGTCAAAGCACAGATACGCAGTATTTT
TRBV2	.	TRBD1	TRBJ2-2	CASRDRGRQDTGELFF	TGTGCCAGCAGAGACAGGGGGCGCCAGGACACCGGGGAGCTGTTTTTT
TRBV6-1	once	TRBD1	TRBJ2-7	CASSFSDRDYF	TGTGCCAGCAGTTTTTCGGACAGGGATTACTTC
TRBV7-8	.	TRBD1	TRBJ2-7	CASSLVRDRPYEQYF	TGTGCCAGCAGCTTAGTTAGGGACAGGCCCTACGAGCAGTACTTC
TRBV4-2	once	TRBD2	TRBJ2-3	CASSKTSGGNTDTQYF	TGTGCCAGCAGCAAGACTAGCGGGGGGAACACAGATACGCAGTATTTT
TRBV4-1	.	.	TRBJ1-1	CASSLDLTGNTEAFF	TGCGCCAGCAGCCTAGACTTAACAGGGAACACTGAAGCTTTCTTT
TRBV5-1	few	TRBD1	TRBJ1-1	CASSTDRGPEAFF	TGCGCCAGCAGCACGGACAGGGGGCCTGAAGCTTTCTTT
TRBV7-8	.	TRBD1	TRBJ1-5	CASSSQGQGAQPQHF	TGTGCCAGCAGCTCCCAGGGACAGGGAGCTCAGCCCCAGCATTTT
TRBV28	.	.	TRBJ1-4	CASSFYQMNEKLFF	TGTGCCAGCAGTTTTTACCAGATGAATGAAAAACTGTTTTTT
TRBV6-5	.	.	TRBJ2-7	CASSYLQGFQQYF	TGTGCCAGCAGTTACCTACAGGGTTTTCAGCAGTACTTC
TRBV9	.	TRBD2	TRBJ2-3	CAPTPGLAGGLGTDTQYF	TGTGCCCCGACCCCGGGACTAGCGGGGGGGCTTGGCACAGATACGCAGTATTTT
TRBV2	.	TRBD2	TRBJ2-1	CAAGERSSYNEQFF	TGTGCCGCGGGGGAAAGGAGCTCCTACAATGAGCAGTTCTTC
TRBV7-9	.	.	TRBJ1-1	CASSLGGVLKNTEAFF	TGTGCCAGCAGCCTAGGGGGGGTCCTGAAGAACACTGAAGCTTTCTTT
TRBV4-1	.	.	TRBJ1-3	CASSQGVRDTGNTIYF	TGCGCCAGCAGCCAAGGTGTCAGGGACACTGGAAACACCATATATTTT
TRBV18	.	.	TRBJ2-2	CASSPGGAETGELFF	TGTGCCAGCTCACCAGGGGGCGCAGAGACCGGGGAGCTGTTTTTT
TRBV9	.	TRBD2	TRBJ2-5	CASSVTGTRTETQYF	TGTGCCAGCAGCGTTACCGGGACTAGGACAGAGACCCAGTACTTC
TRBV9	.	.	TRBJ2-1	CASSVVLGNEQFF	TGTGCCAGCAGCGTAGTTCTAGGCAATGAGCAGTTCTTC
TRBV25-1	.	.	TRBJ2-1	CASSHQTYNEQFF	TGTGCCAGCAGCCACCAGACTTACAATGAGCAGTTCTTC
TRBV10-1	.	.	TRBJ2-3	CASSAGRGDTQYF	TGCGCCAGCAGTGCTGGGAGAGGAGATACGCAGTATTTT
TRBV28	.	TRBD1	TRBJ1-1	CASSSRHGRTGGPAGSTEAFF	TGTGCCAGCAGTTCCCGACACGGAAGAACAGGGGGCCCCGCCGGGAGCACTGAAGCTTTCTTT
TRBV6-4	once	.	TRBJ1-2	CASSDSAGSFYGYTF	TGTGCCAGCAGTGACTCGGCAGGTTCCTTCTATGGCTACACCTTC
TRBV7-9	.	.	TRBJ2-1	CASSAEHEQFF	TGTGCCAGCAGCGCCGAGCATGAGCAGTTCTTC
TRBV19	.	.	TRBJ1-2	CASSSFAGARYGYTF	TGTGCCAGTAGCTCTTTTGCTGGGGCTAGGTATGGCTACACCTTC